This is a list of T cell receptor beta chains from one sample in a study of response to subunit inactivated influenza vaccine. TCRdb ran MiXCR on the RT-PCR reads and lists one entry per CDR3 protein. The repertoire holds 560,000 or so distinct CDR3 sequences, with 7.6% as singletons. The sequencing here drew on PBMCs from blood, taken around 25 months after vaccination. These receptors all come from a man aged 50-75 years who received an inactivated influenza vaccine. The CDR3 runs from the conserved cysteine through the conserved F or W. The order of the fields is J gene, V gene, D gene, clone size, CDR3 protein, CDR3 DNA. The D gene is left open where the match is weak. Rows may omit the clone size; those that give it use once, few, many or a size class.

>TRBJ2-2|TRBV27|TRBD1|many
CASRRAGTVNTGELFF
TGTGCCAGCAGACGAGCCGGGACAGTTAACACCGGGGAGCTGTTTTTT
>TRBJ1-1|TRBV29-1|.|few
CSVETGGLTEAFF
TGCAGCGTTGAAACTGGGGGGCTCACTGAAGCTTTCTTT
>TRBJ1-1|TRBV27|.|few
CASSLLGPQMNTEAFF
TGTGCCAGCAGTTTATTGGGGCCCCAAATGAACACTGAAGCTTTCTTT
>TRBJ1-5|TRBV12-3/TRBV12-4|.|many
CASSSLVEPQHF
TGTGCCAGCAGTTCCCTGGTGGAGCCCCAGCATTTT
>TRBJ1-1|TRBV7-2|.|many
CASSLGSGMNTEAFF
TGTGCCAGCAGCTTAGGGTCAGGAATGAACACTGAAGCTTTCTTT
>TRBJ2-7|TRBV5-1|.|few
CASSPNFYEQYF
TGCGCCAGCAGCCCGAATTTCTACGAGCAGTACTTC
>TRBJ2-2|TRBV12-3/TRBV12-4|.|few
CASNTGISAGELFF
TGTGCCAGCAATACCGGGATTTCCGCCGGGGAGCTGTTTTTT
>TRBJ2-7|TRBV20-1|TRBD1|once
CSARDFAGQGRHEQYF
TGCAGTGCTAGAGATTTCGCGGGACAGGGGCGCCACGAGCAGTACTTC
>TRBJ2-2|TRBV5-1|.|many
CASSPRQGTNTGELFF
TGCGCCAGCAGCCCAAGGCAGGGAACGAACACCGGGGAGCTGTTTTTT
>TRBJ2-1|TRBV7-3|TRBD2|.
CASSPSGGNKQFF
TGTGCCAGCAGCCCGAGCGGGGGGAATAAGCAGTTCTTC
>TRBJ2-5|TRBV5-4|TRBD1|.
CASSGGTGALETQYF
TGTGCCAGCAGCGGAGGGACAGGGGCGCTGGAGACCCAGTACTTC
>TRBJ1-3|TRBV12-3/TRBV12-4|.|few
CASSLDGYSGNTIYF
TGTGCCAGCAGCCTGGACGGGTACTCTGGAAACACCATATATTTT
>TRBJ2-1|TRBV5-6|.|few
CASSGGPGVVDEQFF
TGTGCCAGCAGTGGGGGTCCTGGCGTAGTCGATGAGCAGTTCTTC
>TRBJ2-1|TRBV5-1|TRBD1|many
CASSLRDRGRNEQFF
TGCGCCAGCAGCTTACGGGACAGGGGGCGGAATGAGCAGTTCTTC
>TRBJ1-2|TRBV5-1|.|many
CASSDGLNYGYTF
TGCGCCAGCAGCGACGGACTTAACTATGGCTACACCTTC
>TRBJ2-1|TRBV25-1|.|many
CASSHRGGSYNEQFF
TGTGCCAGCAGTCATCGTGGGGGGTCCTACAATGAGCAGTTCTTC
>TRBJ2-1|TRBV7-2|.|.
CASSPRTLSNEQFF
TGTGCCAGCAGTCCTAGGACCCTAAGCAATGAGCAGTTCTTC
>TRBJ1-5|TRBV19|.|.
CASSIFGQPQHF
TGTGCCAGTAGTATTTTCGGTCAGCCCCAGCATTTT
>TRBJ2-2|TRBV12-3/TRBV12-4|TRBD1|many
CASSHDRGGELFF
TGTGCCAGCAGCCATGACAGGGGCGGGGAGCTGTTTTTT
>TRBJ2-3|TRBV5-6|.|many
CASSSPRGTDTQYF
TGTGCCAGCAGCTCACCTCGAGGAACAGATACGCAGTATTTT
>TRBJ2-7|TRBV20-1|TRBD2|many
CSARGGLAVYEQYF
TGCAGTGCTAGGGGGGGACTAGCGGTTTACGAGCAGTACTTC
>TRBJ2-1|TRBV4-2|.|few
CASSQEARYNEQFF
TGTGCCAGCAGCCAAGAGGCCCGCTACAATGAGCAGTTCTTC
>TRBJ2-1|TRBV10-3|.|.
CATKSSNLYNEQFF
TGTGCCACCAAGAGCTCGAATTTGTACAATGAGCAGTTCTTC
>TRBJ2-7|TRBV7-8|TRBD2|.
CASSFQRGYELYF
TGTGCCAGCAGCTTCCAGCGGGGGTACGAGCTGTACTTC
>TRBJ1-1|TRBV3-1|.|many
CASSQGSKMNTEAFF
TGTGCCAGCAGCCAAGGAAGCAAAATGAACACTGAAGCTTTCTTT
>TRBJ2-3|TRBV9|.|once
CASSTRGVPLTDTQYF
TGTGCCAGCAGCACCCGAGGGGTCCCGCTTACAGATACGCAGTATTTT
>TRBJ2-1|TRBV29-1|.|few
CSGRLVNNEQFF
TGCAGCGGTCGACTAGTCAACAATGAGCAGTTCTTC
>TRBJ2-2|TRBV7-3|TRBD1|.
CASSFLPGTATGELFF
TGTGCCAGCAGCTTCCTGCCTGGGACAGCCACCGGGGAGCTGTTTTTT
>TRBJ2-7|TRBV7-8|TRBD2|.
CASSVRPAGVPYEQYF
TGTGCCAGCAGCGTCCGACCGGCGGGAGTACCCTACGAGCAGTACTTC
>TRBJ2-7|TRBV3-1|.|many
CASSQSGRADEQYF
.
>TRBJ2-3|TRBV20-1|TRBD2|many
CSASPLAGGGFTDTQYF
TGCAGTGCTAGTCCCCTAGCGGGAGGGGGATTCACAGATACGCAGTATTTT
>TRBJ2-1|TRBV5-5|TRBD2|many
CASSKGLAVDNEQFF
TGTGCCAGCAGCAAGGGACTAGCAGTAGACAATGAGCAGTTCTTC
>TRBJ2-3|TRBV6-5|.|few
CASSSSRQGTDTQYF
TGTGCCAGCAGTTCCTCTCGACAGGGCACAGATACGCAGTATTTT
>TRBJ1-4|TRBV27|.|many
CASSPGMNEKLFF
TGTGCCAGCAGCCCTGGAATGAATGAAAAACTGTTTTTT
>TRBJ2-5|TRBV5-6|.|.
CASSPTWGETQYF
TGTGCCAGCAGCCCGACATGGGGAGAGACCCAGTACTTC
>TRBJ2-4|TRBV6-1|TRBD1|few
CASRPTGQGPRGIQYF
TGTGCCAGCAGACCGACAGGGCAGGGCCCCCGCGGCATTCAGTACTTC
>TRBJ2-1|TRBV6-2/TRBV6-3|.|few
CASRPAGVEQFF
TGTGCCAGCAGACCCGCCGGGGTTGAGCAGTTCTTC
>TRBJ2-7|TRBV7-9|.|.
CASSLDRSLYF
TGTGCCAGCAGCTTAGACAGAAGCTTATACTTC
>TRBJ2-7|TRBV7-6|.|.
CASSLAQRGGSYEQYF
TGTGCCAGCAGCTTAGCGCAGAGGGGGGGCTCCTACGAGCAGTACTTC
>TRBJ1-6|TRBV7-2|TRBD1|.
CASSLEQGPNSPLHF
TGTGCCAGCAGCTTGGAACAGGGGCCCAATTCACCCCTCCACTTT
>TRBJ1-1|TRBV7-9|.|.
CASSLKAGSEAFF
TGTGCCAGCAGCTTAAAGGCGGGGTCTGAAGCTTTCTTT
>TRBJ1-4|TRBV15|.|many
CATSRDWGSEKLFF
TGTGCCACCAGCAGAGACTGGGGGAGTGAAAAACTGTTTTTT
>TRBJ2-5|TRBV5-5|TRBD1|many
CASSRPGQGLETQYF
TGTGCCAGCAGCCGCCCGGGACAGGGGCTAGAGACCCAGTACTTC
>TRBJ2-5|TRBV7-9|TRBD1|.
CASSPGTGESETQYF
TGTGCCAGCAGCCCAGGGACAGGGGAGTCAGAGACCCAGTACTTC
>TRBJ2-3|TRBV5-1|TRBD1|few
CASSFGTGPSDTQYF
TGCGCCAGCAGCTTCGGGACAGGGCCGTCGGATACGCAGTATTTT
>TRBJ2-1|TRBV7-9|TRBD2|few
CASSLDQAGPRNEQFF
TGTGCCAGCAGCTTAGATCAAGCGGGGCCCCGCAATGAGCAGTTCTTC